Presented here are 25 T cell receptor beta chains from one specimen sequenced in a study of T cell repertoires in ileal Crohn's disease. Generated by immunoSEQ multiplex PCR, the TCRdb table keeps only in-frame clones and is missing some. Seen here are 30,000 or so clones, roughly 81% observed once, and the top ten hold roughly 5.5%. Sequenced material: ileal tissue. These receptors were collected from an adult with Crohn's disease.

The chain recombines TRBV6-5 with TRBJ2-2, with 10 positions matching TRBD1. V trimming: 6 bases; J trimming: 6 bases; junction bases outside the gene matches: 7. This CDR3 region has 15 residues. The V gene's germline CDR1 is MNHEY and CDR2 SVGAGI. CDR3 sequence: CASRFRDRGSGELFF. CDR3 in DNA: TGTGCCAGCAGATTCCGGGACAGGGGTTCCGGGGAGCTGTTTTTT.

The chain joins TRBV19 to TRBJ1-2, with 8 bases matching TRBD1. V gave up 5 bases and J gave up 8 bases; unmatched junction bases: 7. There are 13 residues in the CDR3. Germline V gene data show CDR1 as LNHDA and CDR2 as SQIVND (reference sequence). Written as DNA, the CDR3 is TGTGCCAGTAGTCGACAGGGGAGCGGCGGCTACACCTTC. Protein product: CASSRQGSGGYTF.

This clone was seen a single time. The V and J genes are TRBV18 and TRBJ2-1; no clear D. Germline V gene sequence: CDR1 KGHSH, CDR2 LQKENI. The length of the CDR3 is 15 residues. Trimming removed 3 bases at V and 0 bases at J, with 9 bases between. This chain's CDR3 is CASSPEFGSYNEQFF. The CDR3 DNA is TGTGCCAGCTCACCCGAGTTCGGCTCCTACAATGAGCAGTTCTTC.

The J gene is TRBJ1-4, the V gene TRBV5-1; the D is unclear. The CDR3 totals 17 residues. V gave up 3 bases and J gave up 2 bases, with 17 bases separating them. Germline-derived CDR1 and CDR2 are SGHRS and YFSETQ. The CDR3 is CASSSDGPRGTNEKLFF. The DNA of the CDR3 is TGCGCCAGCAGCTCGGACGGCCCTCGAGGGACTAATGAAAAACTGTTTTTT.

The V call is TRBV7-9, the J call TRBJ2-7; 7 nucleotides line up with TRBD2. The germline V gene has CDR1 SEHNR and CDR2 FQNEAQ (reference sequence). The CDR3 runs to 14 residues. Trimming cost V 1 base and J 5 bases; bases outside gene matches: 5. The CDR3 region has the DNA TGTGCCAGCAGCTTAGGGGGGGGATCCCACGAGCAGTACTTC. This codes for CASSLGGGSHEQYF.

The chain uses TRBV2 and TRBJ2-1; 10 bases agree with TRBD2. The CDR3 is made up of 15 amino acids. The V gene end was trimmed by 5 bases and the J gene end by 7 bases; junction bases not matched to a gene: 8. CDR1 SNHLY and CDR2 FYNNEI come from the germline V gene. This CDR3 is CASSRLAGGGNEQFF. The DNA of the CDR3 is TGTGCCAGCAGTCGGTTAGCGGGAGGAGGAAATGAGCAGTTCTTC.

The chain links TRBV7-9 to TRBJ2-2; 11 nucleotides agree with TRBD2. CDR1 SEHNR and CDR2 FQNEAQ come from the germline V gene (reference sequence). The V segment lost 7 bases and the J segment 3 bases; nucleotides outside the gene matches: 4. This CDR3 contains 15 residues. The CDR3: CASTQLAGDTGELFF. The CDR3 DNA sequence: TGTGCCAGCACCCAACTAGCGGGGGACACCGGGGAGCTGTTTTTT.

Concerning this clone itself: The junction shows a germline mismatch at one end, possibly a read error. The V and J genes are TRBV6-6 and TRBJ2-7; 10 nucleotides agree with TRBD1. Germline V gene lookup returns CDR1 MNHNY and CDR2 SVGAGI (reference sequence). The CDR3 loop spans 13 amino acids. The CDR3 region has the DNA TGTGCCAGCAGTTACCGTGGTGAGGGACAGGGGAACTTC. Amino acid sequence: CASSYRGEGQGNF.

The CDR3, as DNA: TGTGCCAGCAGTTACTCGTGGACAGGCAACACCGGGGAGCTGTTTTTT. Translated, it gives CASSYSWTGNTGELFF. The chain links TRBV6-6 to TRBJ2-2; 7 bases fit TRBD1. Germline V gives CDR1 MNHNY, CDR2 SVGAGI (reference sequence). J was trimmed by 2 bases and V by 0 bases; bases with no gene match: 3. This CDR3 has 16 amino acids.

The rearrangement uses TRBV27 and TRBJ1-2; no reliable D call. V lost 6 bases and J 2 bases, leaving 19 bases between the germline ends. The CDR3 extends over 16 amino acids. In germline, CDR1 is MNHEY, CDR2 SMNVEV (reference sequence). In DNA, the CDR3 is TGTGCCAGCAGCGAAAACGGACTCCGAACAAACTATGGCTACACCTTC. Encoded protein: CASSENGLRTNYGYTF.

The chain uses TRBV18 and TRBJ1-2; TRBD1 matches 9 bases. V lost 5 bases and J lost 0; bases outside the gene matches: 7. CDR1 is KGHSH, CDR2 LQKENI, per germline. This CDR3 comprises 16 residues. As DNA, the CDR3 is TGTGCCAGCTCATCCGGGACAGGGCTTTCTAACTATGGCTACACCTTC. It specifies CASSSGTGLSNYGYTF. Filled out from reference TRBV18 and TRBJ1-2, the complete variable domain reads NAGVMQNPRHLVRRRGQEARLRCSPMKGHSHVYWYRQLPEEGLKFMVYLQKENIIDESGMPKERFSAEFPKEGPSILRIQQVVRGDSAAYFCASSSGTGLSNYGYTFGSGTRLTVV.

The gene calls are TRBV4-2 and TRBJ1-4; maybe TRBD1 (6 bases). Deletions cut 2 bases from V and 0 bases from J, with 13 bases between. CDR3 length: 17 residues. CDR1 is LGHNA and CDR2 is YNFKEQ in the germline V gene. CDR3 nucleotide sequence: TGTGCCAGCAGCCAATGGGGGCAGGCCGCAACTAATGAAAAACTGTTTTTT. Translation: CASSQWGQAATNEKLFF.

In this sample, this clone turned up once. The J gene is TRBJ1-2, the V gene TRBV14; 9 bases map to TRBD1. Trimming at V came to 0 bases and at J to 6 bases, leaving 8 bases not matched to a gene. Germline-derived CDR1 and CDR2 are SGHDN and FVKESK. The CDR3 length is 16 residues. The CDR3 is CASSQDRSRTGDGYTF. The CDR3 DNA reads TGTGCCAGCAGCCAAGATCGTTCAAGGACAGGGGATGGCTACACCTTC.

This clone was counted once. The chain joins TRBV5-1 to TRBJ2-5, with D perhaps matching TRBD2 (5 bases). The CDR3 is 11 residues long. Trimming pared 4 bases from V and 11 bases from J, leaving 12 bases between. The germline CDR1 and CDR2 sequences are SGHRS and YFSETQ. The CDR3 coding sequence is TGCGCCAGCAGCGTCCAGGAGGTGCAGTACTTC. It is translated as CASSVQEVQYF.

The V call is TRBV7-2, the J call TRBJ1-5, with 7 bases identical to TRBD1. V was pared by 5 bases and J by 3 bases, with 4 bases of the junction left unmatched. The CDR3 contains 14 residues. Germline V CDR1 and CDR2: SGHTA, FQGNSA. Here the CDR3 DNA reads TGTGCCAGCAGCCTAGACAGGGTCAATCAGCCCCAGCATTTT. As protein: CASSLDRVNQPQHF.

In this sample, this clone turned up a few times. The J gene is TRBJ1-3, the V gene TRBV6-5; D unclear. Per germline, CDR1 MNHEY and CDR2 SVGAGI. The CDR3 is 12 residues long. The V end was cut by 6 bases, the J end by 2 bases, with 5 bases between. This CDR3 reads CASSDTGNTIYF. The DNA of the CDR3 is TGTGCCAGCAGCGACACTGGAAACACCATATATTTT.

The chain couples TRBV5-6 to TRBJ2-2; D unresolved. This CDR3 region has 13 residues. Germline V gene sequence: CDR1 SGHDT, CDR2 YYEEEE. V was pared by 3 bases and J by 2 bases, with 5 bases between. The chain's CDR3 is CASSSLNTGELFF. The CDR3 coding sequence is TGTGCCAGCAGCTCTCTTAACACCGGGGAGCTGTTTTTT. Variable domain in full (rest from reference TRBV5-6 and TRBJ2-2): DAGVTQSPTHLIKTRGQQVTLRCSPKSGHDTVSWYQQALGQGPQFIFQYYEEEERQRGNFPDRFSGHQFPNYSSELNVNALLLGDSALYLCASSSLNTGELFFGEGSRLTVL.

CDR3 region: CASSVGEGAYGNTIYF. In nucleotides, the CDR3 is TGTGCCAGCAGCGTAGGGGAGGGAGCCTATGGAAACACCATATATTTT. The chain uses TRBV9 and TRBJ1-3; unclear D gene. Germline V gene lookup returns CDR1 SGDLS and CDR2 YYNGEE. V lost 0 bases and J 3 bases, leaving 13 bases between the germline ends. The CDR3 spans 16 residues.

The chain uses TRBV18 and TRBJ2-2, with 9 positions matching TRBD1. V shed 3 bases, J shed 9 bases, and the junction held 17 bases outside the gene matches. The CDR3 spans 18 residues. Germline loops: CDR1 KGHSH, CDR2 LQKENI. The CDR3: CASSPAAGTGTLPRELFF. Here the CDR3 DNA reads TGTGCCAGCTCACCGGCAGCAGGGACAGGGACCCTCCCCAGGGAGCTGTTTTTT.

This chain uses TRBV13 with TRBJ2-5, with TRBD1 matching over 8 bases. The J call could be wrong; TRBJ2-7 is a better fit for the DNA end. From germline, CDR1 is PRHDT and CDR2 FYEKMQ (reference sequence). The CDR3 covers 14 residues. As DNA, the CDR3 is TGTGCCAGCAGCTTGGGACAGGTCTCCTACGAGCAGTACTTC. Translating it yields CASSLGQVSYEQYF.

This clone occurred a few times. The chain employs TRBV29-1 and TRBJ2-7, with a weak D call TRBD2 (5 bases). The germline gives CDR1 SQVTM, CDR2 ANQGSEA. Trimming stripped 4 bases from V and 0 bases from J, with 10 bases between. The CDR3 length is 13 residues. Here the CDR3 DNA reads TGCAGCGTTGCGGAGGACCGCTCCTACGAGCAGTACTTC. Amino acids: CSVAEDRSYEQYF.

This clone appeared a single time. CDR3 nucleotide sequence: TGTGCCAGCAGCTCCCCCGGACTAGCGGGGGGACCGACAGATACGCAGTATTTT. It specifies CASSSPGLAGGPTDTQYF. The rearrangement uses TRBV7-2 and TRBJ2-3, with TRBD2 identical over 14 bases. The V gene end was trimmed by 4 bases and the J gene end by 3 bases; junction bases not matched to a gene: 9. The CDR3 loop spans 18 amino acids. Germline V gene data show CDR1 as SGHTA and CDR2 as FQGNSA.

The V call is TRBV6-4, the J call TRBJ2-2, with 7 bases aligning to TRBD2. Germline CDR1 and CDR2: MRHNA and SNTAGT. This CDR3 spans 16 amino acids. The trim removed 7 bases at V and 2 bases at J, leaving 10 bases unmatched. The CDR3 spells CASTAGGGDNTGELFF. DNA for the CDR3: TGTGCCAGCACTGCCGGTGGGGGGGATAACACCGGGGAGCTGTTTTTT.

The chain joins TRBV4-2 to TRBJ2-2; 11 bases are shared with TRBD1. This CDR3 is 16 amino acids long. The ends lost 4 bases at V and 5 bases at J; junction bases unmatched: 6. From germline, CDR1 is LGHNA and CDR2 YNFKEQ. The CDR3 here is CASSPRTGGMTGELFF. The CDR3, as DNA: TGTGCCAGCAGCCCGAGGACAGGGGGCATGACCGGGGAGCTGTTTTTT.

The rearrangement joins TRBV5-6 to TRBJ1-2; perhaps TRBD1 as D (5 bases). V was trimmed by 2 bases and J by 1 base, leaving 15 bases between them. The CDR3 loop spans 16 amino acids. The germline gives CDR1 SGHDT, CDR2 YYEEEE. CDR3 loop: CASSLGVTTFNYGYTF. CDR3 DNA: TGTGCCAGCAGCTTAGGGGTGACGACCTTTAACTATGGCTACACCTTC.